Given below is one T cell receptor beta chain in context. Its cognate antigen is unknown. Primers: 60 Vbeta forward and 13 Jbeta reverse. TCRdb keeps only in-frame clones here, not all; method: immunoSEQ multiplex PCR. The sample has roughly 140,000 clones, about 72% seen once. The entry originates in a study of cytomegalovirus exposure and HLA in healthy donors. Study findings and constraints: Later on, analysis showed that most CMV-associated TCR beta chains appeared to be HLA-restricted.

The sample consisted of PBMCs. This receptor was taken from a man in his 60s in good health and CMV-seronegative.

CDR3 nucleotides: TGTGCCAGCAGCTTAAGAGGGGGCGCGAACACCGGGGAGCTGTTTTTT. Protein: CASSLRGGANTGELFF. The genes are TRBV11-3 and TRBJ2-2; 7 bases map to TRBD1. V lost 2 bases, J lost 0 bases, and 3 bases stayed unmatched. CDR1 SGHNT and CDR2 YENEEA come from the germline V gene. The CDR3 is 16 amino acids.